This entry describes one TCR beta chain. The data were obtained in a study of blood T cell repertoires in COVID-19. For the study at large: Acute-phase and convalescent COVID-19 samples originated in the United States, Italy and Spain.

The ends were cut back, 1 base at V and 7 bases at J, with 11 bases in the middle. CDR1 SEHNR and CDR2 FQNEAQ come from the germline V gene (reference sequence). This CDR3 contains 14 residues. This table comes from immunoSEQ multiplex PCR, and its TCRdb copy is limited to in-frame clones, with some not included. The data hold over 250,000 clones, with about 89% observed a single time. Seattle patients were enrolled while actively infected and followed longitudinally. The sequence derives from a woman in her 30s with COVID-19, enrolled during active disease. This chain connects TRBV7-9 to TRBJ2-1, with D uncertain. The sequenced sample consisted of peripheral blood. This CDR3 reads CASSLVARVNEQFF. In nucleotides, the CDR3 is TGTGCCAGCAGCTTAGTGGCCCGGGTTAATGAGCAGTTCTTC.